The next 22 T cell receptor beta chains were all read from a single sample in a study of blood T cells in healthy people across ages. The second PCR ran roughly 6 to 11 cycles with a sample-barcoded 5' primer and J-beta primers. TCRdb recomputed calls from the 5' RACE reads with MiXCR, one row per CDR3 protein. Among roughly 1.5 million distinct CDR3 sequences listed, 35% to 45% were seen once. Sequencing used blood. The receptors were gathered from a woman aged 18-29 years in good health.

The chain has TRBV11-1 and TRBJ2-7; D not certain. In germline, CDR1 is SGHAT, CDR2 FQDESV (reference sequence). This CDR3 comprises 14 residues. Between the trimmed V and J ends, which lost 3 bases and 1 base, there was a span of 10 bases. The CDR3 protein is CASSFGLESYEQYF. DNA for the CDR3: TGTGCCAGCAGCTTTGGGCTGGAGTCCTACGAGCAGTACTTC.

V gene TRBV20-1 combines with J gene TRBJ2-5, with 8 bases aligning to TRBD1. CDR3 length: 15 amino acids. V shed 0 bases and J 2 bases; nucleotides not matched to a gene: 5. Germline loops: CDR1 DFQATT, CDR2 SNEGSKA (reference sequence). CDR3: CSARDWTGLQETQYF. The CDR3 DNA reads as TGCAGTGCTAGAGATTGGACAGGGCTTCAAGAGACCCAGTACTTC.

The chain links TRBV25-1 to TRBJ1-4; 10 bases map to TRBD1. The V segment lost 7 bases and the J segment 7 bases; nucleotides outside the gene matches: 3. The germline V gene encodes CDR1 MGHDK and CDR2 SYGVNS. The CDR3 totals 13 residues. For the CDR3, the DNA is TGTGCCAGCAATCGGGACAGGGGTGAAAAACTGTTTTTT. Protein product: CASNRDRGEKLFF. The whole variable domain, filled in from reference TRBV25-1 and TRBJ1-4, reads EADIYQTPRYLVIGTGKKITLECSQTMGHDKMYWYQQDPGMELHLIHYSYGVNSTEKGDLSSESTVSRIRTEHFPLTLESARPSHTSQYLCASNRDRGEKLFFGSGTQLSVL.

The CDR3 region has the DNA TGCGCCAGCAGCCAAGAATACAGTCTGGGCACTGAAGCTTTCTTT. It encodes CASSQEYSLGTEAFF. The chain carries TRBV4-3 and TRBJ1-1; unclear D gene. V was pared by 0 bases and J by 4 bases, with 12 bases between. Germline lookup yields CDR1 LGHNA and CDR2 YSLEER. The CDR3 covers 15 residues.

The gene calls are TRBV4-3 and TRBJ1-4; 8 bases fit TRBD1. CDR1 and CDR2 (germline): LGHNA, YSLEER. With 6 bases clipped from V and 4 bases from J, the junction kept 7 bases outside the gene matches. The CDR3 loop spans 15 amino acids. The DNA of the CDR3 is TGCGCCAGCAGATCCCACAGGGGGAGTAATGAAAAACTGTTTTTT. Translating it yields CASRSHRGSNEKLFF.

The chain employs TRBV7-2 and TRBJ1-4, with 9 positions matching TRBD1. The CDR3 totals 18 residues. Germline lookup yields CDR1 SGHTA and CDR2 FQGNSA. Unmatched junction bases numbered 10, after V lost 5 bases and J lost 0 bases. CDR3 DNA sequence: TGTGCCAGCAGCACCAACAGGGGGCTTGACTCAACTAATGAAAAACTGTTTTTT. Its translation: CASSTNRGLDSTNEKLFF.

With respect to this clonotype: A read error may account for a junction end that differs from germline. The chain combines TRBV5-1 with TRBJ1-4, with 10 positions matching TRBD1. Germline assignment: CDR1 SGHRS and CDR2 YFSETQ. The CDR3 totals 16 residues. CDR3 DNA: TGCGCCAGCAGCGCGGGACAGGGGCCAACTAATGAGAAACTGTTTTTT. This codes for CASSAGQGPTNEKLFF.

This clonotype has more than one count but fewer than ten. The V and J genes are TRBV30 and TRBJ1-2; the D gene is possibly TRBD1 (5 bases). Per the germline V gene, CDR1 is GTSNPN and CDR2 is SVGIG (reference sequence). This CDR3 comprises 13 residues. The germline V and J ends were trimmed by 4 bases and 4 bases, with 13 bases remaining between them. In DNA form, the CDR3 reads TGTGCCTGGACCCTCACAGGCCGCTATGGCTACACCTTC. Protein: CAWTLTGRYGYTF.

The chain has TRBV27 and TRBJ1-1, with D unresolved. Germline V gives CDR1 MNHEY, CDR2 SMNVEV (reference sequence). The CDR3 spans 13 residues. The ends were cut back, 5 bases at V and 6 bases at J, with 13 bases in the middle. The CDR3 spells CASSVEGPPEAFF. CDR3 coding DNA: TGTGCCAGCAGTGTGGAAGGGCCTCCTGAAGCTTTCTTT.

J is TRBJ2-1 and V is TRBV7-9, with D perhaps matching TRBD2 (5 bases). This CDR3 spans 18 amino acids. Germline loops: CDR1 SEHNR, CDR2 FQNEAQ (reference sequence). V was cut by 3 bases and J by 4 bases, with 22 bases left in between. CDR3 amino acids: CASSLPDRTGSLYNEQFF. Written as DNA, the CDR3 is TGTGCCAGCAGCTTGCCCGACCGAACGGGGTCCCTTTACAATGAGCAGTTCTTC.

This clonotype appeared a few times. The chain joins TRBV6-6 to TRBJ1-2; 10 bases line up with TRBD1. The CDR3 is 16 residues long. With 7 bases clipped from V and 2 bases from J, the junction kept 10 bases outside the gene matches. In germline, CDR1 is MNHNY, CDR2 SVGAGI (reference sequence). This chain's CDR3 is CASTPGQGIRNYGYTF. DNA of the CDR3: TGTGCCAGCACCCCGGGACAGGGGATTAGGAACTATGGCTACACCTTC.

The V call is TRBV6-1, the J call TRBJ2-5; 12 bases are a match to TRBD2. V trimming: 3 bases; J trimming: 3 bases; junction bases outside the gene matches: 5. Germline loops: CDR1 MNHNS, CDR2 SASEGT. The CDR3 contains 16 residues. In DNA, the CDR3 is TGTGCCAGCAGTGACACGGGACTAGCGGGTGAAGAGACCCAGTACTTC. Its translation: CASSDTGLAGEETQYF.

The chain employs TRBV21-1 and TRBJ2-1; the DNA was not compared with TRBD1, the D call given in the table. TRBV21-1 constitutes a pseudogene. The CDR3 is 16 residues long. CDR3 nucleotide sequence: TGTGCCAGCAGCATACAGGGGGGTCCCTCCTACAATGAGCAGTTCTTC. Translation: CASSIQGGPSYNEQFF.

This chain joins TRBV6-1 and TRBJ2-2; D is perhaps TRBD1 (6 bases). The CDR3 runs 15 residues. Trimming cost V 1 base and J 0 bases, with 6 bases left between them. CDR1 MNHNS and CDR2 SASEGT come from the germline V gene. The CDR3 bases are TGTGCCAGCAGTGAAGGACAGGCGAACACCGGGGAGCTGTTTTTT. Its protein is CASSEGQANTGELFF.

This clonotype was counted a few times. The V gene is TRBV29-1, the J gene TRBJ1-2, with 7 nucleotides matching TRBD1. Germline CDR1 is SQVTM and CDR2 is ANQGSEA. CDR3 length equals 12 residues. V lost 8 bases, J lost 2 bases, and 5 bases stayed unmatched. For the CDR3, the DNA is TGCAGCATGTCAGGGGGGAACTATGGCTACACCTTC. It specifies CSMSGGNYGYTF.

This clonotype was counted a few times. This sequence joins TRBV10-3 and TRBJ2-1; the match to TRBD2 covers 9 bases. V gave up 4 bases and J gave up 5 bases; unmatched junction bases: 9. Germline V gene data show CDR1 as ENHRY and CDR2 as SYGVKD. The CDR3 totals 16 residues. The CDR3 DNA reads TGTGCCATCAGTGCCTCCGCGCGGGAGGGGAACAATGAGCAGTTCTTC. This gives the protein CAISASAREGNNEQFF.

The chain joins TRBV4-1 to TRBJ2-2; TRBD1 matches 10 bases. The V and J ends lost 2 bases and 6 bases, in that order; junction bases with no gene match: 6. The CDR3 has 16 amino acids. Per the germline V gene, CDR1 is MGHRA and CDR2 is YSYEKL. CDR3 loop: CASSQPGQGLSGELFF. In DNA form, the CDR3 reads TGCGCCAGCAGCCAACCGGGACAGGGGTTGTCCGGGGAGCTGTTTTTT.

This clonotype was observed once. The J gene is TRBJ2-4, the V gene TRBV29-1; a weak D match, TRBD1 (5 bases). This CDR3 is built from 14 residues. Germline V CDR1 and CDR2: SQVTM, ANQGSEA. Between the trimmed V and J ends, which lost 3 bases and 16 bases, there was a span of 25 bases. CDR3 residues: CSVDMQGGIGEQYF. The CDR3 coding sequence is TGCAGCGTTGATATGCAGGGCGGTATTGGCGAGCAATACTTC.

The V call is TRBV7-9, the J call TRBJ2-1; 7 bases agree with TRBD2. Germline lookup yields CDR1 SEHNR and CDR2 FQNEAQ (reference sequence). The CDR3 has 13 residues. V lost 9 bases to trimming and J lost 3 bases; unmatched junction nucleotides: 5. CDR3 DNA: TGTGCCAGTCGCGGGAGACTCTACAATGAGCAGTTCTTC. This codes for CASRGRLYNEQFF.

This clonotype was found many times. The V call is TRBV7-8, the J call TRBJ2-1; unclear D gene. Trimming stripped 1 base from V and 5 bases from J, with 6 bases between. Germline assignment: CDR1 SGHVS and CDR2 FQNEAQ. The length of the CDR3 is 13 residues. The CDR3 sequence: CASSLERDNEQFF. In DNA, the CDR3 is TGTGCCAGCAGCTTAGAGCGCGACAATGAGCAGTTCTTC.

This clonotype has more than one count but fewer than ten. This sequence joins TRBV11-2 and TRBJ2-1; no firm D call. Trimming took 0 bases from V and 0 from J, leaving 9 bases between them. The CDR3 spans 16 residues. CDR1 and CDR2 (germline): SGHAT, FQNNGV. The chain's CDR3 is CASSLDLGFSYNEQFF. The CDR3 coding sequence is TGTGCCAGCAGCTTAGATTTGGGGTTCTCCTACAATGAGCAGTTCTTC.

This clonotype was seen only a few times. V gene TRBV5-1 combines with J gene TRBJ2-7; the D gene is possibly TRBD2 (7 bases). Deletions cut 5 bases from V and 1 base from J, with 22 bases between. The germline gives CDR1 SGHRS, CDR2 YFSETQ. The CDR3 extends over 17 amino acids. CDR3 loop: CASRTHFAGAASYEQYF. CDR3 in DNA: TGCGCCAGCAGAACCCACTTCGCGGGGGCAGCTTCCTACGAGCAGTACTTC.